Detailed here is one TCR beta chain. Its antigen is unknown. TCRdb's table, derived via immunoSEQ multiplex PCR, lists solely in-frame clones and lacks some. The sample carries about 60,000 clones, roughly 86% recorded once. Patients were ruled out by autoimmune disease history or systemic immunosuppression. This entry belongs to a study of OX40 agonist ivuxolimab in advanced cancers. Trimming pared 4 bases from V and 8 bases from J, leaving 8 bases between. Germline-derived CDR1 and CDR2 are SGHAT and FQNNGV. CDR3 length: 11 amino acids. Study-wide findings and caveats: Several nonresponders also turned out to have low normalized T-cell clonal expansion. The study did not work out the antigen specificity of the expanded peripheral T cells.

This chain connects TRBV11-2 to TRBJ1-1; D gene ambiguous. The sequencing here drew on CD4+ or CD8+ T cells sorted from blood, taken in a trial of the OX40 agonist ivuxolimab. The receptor comes from an adult with an advanced solid tumor such as melanoma, head and neck, liver or kidney cancer. For the CDR3, the DNA is TGTGCCAGCAGCTCCCCTGGGGAAGCTTTCTTT. Amino acid sequence: CASSSPGEAFF.